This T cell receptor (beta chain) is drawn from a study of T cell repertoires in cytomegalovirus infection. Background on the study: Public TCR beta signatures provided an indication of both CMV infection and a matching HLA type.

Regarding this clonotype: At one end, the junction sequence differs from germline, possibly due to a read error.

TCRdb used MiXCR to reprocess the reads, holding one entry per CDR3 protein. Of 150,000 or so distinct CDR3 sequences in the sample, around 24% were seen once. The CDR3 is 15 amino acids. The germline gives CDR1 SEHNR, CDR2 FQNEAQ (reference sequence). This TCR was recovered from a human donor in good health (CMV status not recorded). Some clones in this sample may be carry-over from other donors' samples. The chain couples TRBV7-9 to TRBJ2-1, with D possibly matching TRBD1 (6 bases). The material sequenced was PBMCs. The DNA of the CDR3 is TGTGCTAGCAGTTCGGACAGCAGCTCCTACAATGAGCAGTTCTTC. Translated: CASSSDSSSYNEQFF.